This passage covers 21 T cell receptor beta chains from one sample sequenced in a study of blood T cell repertoires in COVID-19. Assay used: immunoSEQ multiplex PCR; TCRdb lists only in-frame clones, some missing. The sample contains 450,000 to 500,000 clones, 75% to 90% of which appear only once. Sequencing used peripheral blood. All receptors derive from a human donor in a cohort sampled during active COVID-19.

A few counts support this clone. Other DNA sequences of this sample code for an identical CDR3. The genes are TRBV5-1 and TRBJ2-2; no firm D call. The CDR3 spans 14 residues. V dropped 0 bases and J dropped 1 base, with 4 bases sitting between them. The V gene's germline CDR1 is SGHRS and CDR2 YFSETQ. CDR3 protein: CASSLGGNTGELFF. The CDR3 coding sequence is TGCGCCAGCAGCTTGGGCGGGAACACCGGGGAGCTGTTTTTT.

The chain joins TRBV6-1 to TRBJ1-2; weak D call: TRBD1 (5 bases). Trimming took 3 bases from V and 6 from J, leaving 20 bases between them. Germline V gene lookup returns CDR1 MNHNS and CDR2 SASEGT. The length of the CDR3 is 16 residues. The CDR3 is CASSDWGDGLENGYTF. In DNA form, the CDR3 reads TGTGCCAGCAGTGATTGGGGGGACGGTTTAGAGAATGGCTACACCTTC.

This sequence joins TRBV28 and TRBJ2-1; D unresolved. CDR3 length: 14 residues. CDR1 and CDR2 from the germline V gene are MDHEN and SYDVKM. Trimming removed 3 bases from V and 6 bases from J, with 12 bases in between. As DNA, the CDR3 is TGTGCCAGCAGTTTTGCGGTAGGTAGCAATGAGCAGTTCTTC. It codes for CASSFAVGSNEQFF. Looking up the rest from reference TRBV28 and TRBJ2-1 gives the full variable domain: DVKVTQSSRYLVKRTGEKVFLECVQDMDHENMFWYRQDPGLGLRLIYFSYDVKMKEKGDIPEGYSVSREKKERFSLILESASTNQTSMYLCASSFAVGSNEQFFGPGTRLTVL.

The chain has TRBV30 and TRBJ2-1; unclear D gene. With 0 bases removed from V and 5 bases from J, the gap between germline ends came to 8 bases. The CDR3 contains 13 residues. Germline lookup yields CDR1 GTSNPN and CDR2 SVGIG (reference sequence). The DNA for the CDR3 is TGTGCCTGGAGTGTCGGTCTTGACAATGAGCAGTTCTTC. As protein: CAWSVGLDNEQFF. Based on the CDR3 plus reference TRBV30 and TRBJ2-1, the full variable domain is SQTIHQWPATLVQPVGSPLSLECTVEGTSNPNLYWYRQAAGRGLQLLFYSVGIGQISSEVPQNLSASRPQDRQFILSSKKLLLSDSGFYLCAWSVGLDNEQFFGPGTRLTVL.

V is TRBV6-1 and J is TRBJ1-6; D remains unclear. CDR3 length equals 14 residues. Per the germline V gene, CDR1 is MNHNS and CDR2 is SASEGT. The V and J ends lost 1 base and 5 bases respectively, with 6 bases between them. In nucleotides, the CDR3 is TGTGCCAGCAGTGAAGGGGCAGATAATTCACCCCTCCACTTT. Its protein is CASSEGADNSPLHF.

This clone was picked up a small number of times. At one of its ends the junction is not consistent with the germline gene, which may arise from a read error. Other DNA sequences of this sample code for an identical CDR3. The CDR3, as DNA: TGTGCCAGCAGCTTAGACCGGGACACGGAAGCTTTCTTT. Protein: CASSLDRDTEAFF. The chain couples TRBV11-2 to TRBJ1-1; possibly TRBD1 for D (6 bases). This CDR3 region has 13 residues. CDR1 is SGHAT, CDR2 FQNNGV, per germline. The whole variable domain, filled in from reference TRBV11-2 and TRBJ1-1, reads EAGVAQSPRYKIIEKRQSVAFWCNPISGHATLYWYQQILGQGPKLLIQFQNNGVVDDSQLPKDRFSAERLKGVDSTLKIQPAKLEDSAVYLCASSLDRDTEAFFGQGTRLTVV.

The rearrangement uses TRBV2 and TRBJ2-7; 13 bases agree with TRBD2. V trimming: 2 bases; J trimming: 7 bases; junction bases outside the gene matches: 5. In germline, CDR1 is SNHLY, CDR2 FYNNEI. The CDR3 is 15 amino acids. DNA for the CDR3: TGTGCCAGCAGTGAACGGGGACTAGCGGGATCGGAGCAGTACTTC. It encodes CASSERGLAGSEQYF.

The CDR3 here is CASRVTAYQETQYF. Written as DNA, the CDR3 is TGTGCCAGCAGGGTAACAGCCTACCAAGAGACCCAGTACTTC. This chain uses TRBV5-4 with TRBJ2-5; D not certain. Trimming cost V 5 bases and J 0 bases, with 11 bases left between them. This CDR3 region has 14 residues. The V gene's germline CDR1 is SGHNT and CDR2 YYREEE (reference sequence).

The J gene is TRBJ2-7, the V gene TRBV6-2 or TRBV6-3; 9 nucleotides match TRBD1. V shed 2 bases, J shed 2 bases, and the junction held 7 bases outside the gene matches. Germline V gene lookup returns CDR1 MNHEY and CDR2 SVGEGT. This CDR3 contains 16 residues. The CDR3 DNA reads as TGTGCCAGCAGTTACCGGGACAGGGAGGTCCCCTACGAGCAGTACTTC. This sequence encodes CASSYRDREVPYEQYF.

The rearrangement joins TRBV5-1 to TRBJ2-1; 9 positions match TRBD1. J lost 10 bases, V lost 4 bases, and 9 bases had no gene match. Germline V CDR1 and CDR2: SGHRS, YFSETQ. The CDR3 contains 14 residues. The CDR3 sequence is CASSRNRQGEEQFF. CDR3 in DNA: TGCGCCAGCAGCCGCAATCGACAGGGGGAGGAGCAGTTCTTC.

This clone came up once. One base away lies a much larger clone, so this may be a sequencing read error. The V and J genes are TRBV27 and TRBJ1-1; D ambiguous. Germline V gene sequence: CDR1 MNHEY, CDR2 SMNVEV (reference sequence). CDR3 size: 11 residues. Between the trimmed V and J ends, which lost 6 bases and 3 bases, there was a span of 5 bases. CDR3 coding DNA: TGTGCCAGCAGGGCTCACACTGAAGCTTTCTTT. Translating it yields CASRAHTEAFF.

The chain links TRBV27 to TRBJ1-1, with TRBD1 matching 8 bases. The CDR3 totals 13 residues. V lost 3 bases, J lost 5 bases, and 2 bases stayed unmatched. The germline CDR1 and CDR2 sequences are MNHEY and SMNVEV (reference sequence). CDR3 DNA sequence: TGTGCCAGCAGTTTGGACAGGGCAACTGAAGCTTTCTTT. This sequence encodes CASSLDRATEAFF.

The chain carries TRBV19 and TRBJ1-1; no definite D call. The CDR3 consists of 13 residues. Germline CDR1 is LNHDA and CDR2 is SQIVND (reference sequence). V shed 5 bases and J shed 1 base, with 8 bases lying between them. CDR3 region: CASSERGNTEAFF. CDR3 nucleotide sequence: TGTGCCAGTAGTGAGAGAGGGAACACTGAAGCTTTCTTT.

This clone was seen a handful of times. V usage is TRBV27 and J usage is TRBJ1-1; a possible D gene is TRBD1 (6 bases). From germline, CDR1 is MNHEY and CDR2 SMNVEV (reference sequence). The V end was cut by 6 bases, the J end by 1 base, with 18 bases between. The CDR3 totals 16 residues. CDR3 sequence (DNA): TGTGCCAGCAGATCTGGACAGAGGTTGGGGAACACTGAAGCTTTCTTT. It encodes CASRSGQRLGNTEAFF.

This clone was picked up one time. V gene TRBV7-2 combines with J gene TRBJ2-1, with 7 bases identical to TRBD2. The V gene's germline CDR1 is SGHTA and CDR2 FQGNSA. This CDR3 is 14 amino acids long. With 8 bases clipped from V and 9 bases from J, the junction kept 13 bases outside the gene matches. The CDR3 here is CASLKGGAKTEQFF. The CDR3 bases are TGTGCCAGCCTTAAGGGAGGGGCTAAGACTGAGCAGTTCTTC.

V usage is TRBV5-4 and J usage is TRBJ2-2; TRBD2 is a possible D gene (6 bases). The ends were cut back, 4 bases at V and 2 bases at J, with 15 bases in the middle. In germline, CDR1 is SGHNT, CDR2 YYREEE (reference sequence). The CDR3 length is 16 residues. This chain's CDR3 is CASSADSGVNTGELFF. The CDR3 DNA reads as TGTGCCAGCAGCGCCGATAGCGGAGTTAACACCGGGGAGCTGTTTTTT. The complete variable domain, with remaining parts taken from reference TRBV5-4 and TRBJ2-2, reads ETGVTQSPTHLIKTRGQQVTLRCSSQSGHNTVSWYQQALGQGPQFIFQYYREEENGRGNFPPRFSGLQFPNYSSELNVNALELDDSALYLCASSADSGVNTGELFFGEGSRLTVL.

The rearrangement links TRBV27 to TRBJ2-2, with D uncertain. CDR3 length: 14 residues. The germline V gene has CDR1 MNHEY and CDR2 SMNVEV (reference sequence). V was shortened by 1 base and J by 8 bases, with 11 bases between the two germline ends. CDR3 sequence (DNA): TGTGCCAGCAGTTTATATAATTCGCGTGGGGAGCTGTTTTTT. Translating it yields CASSLYNSRGELFF.

With regard to this clone: The same CDR3 can be traced to other DNA sequences in this sample. V and J are TRBV9 and TRBJ1-2; D may be TRBD1 (6 bases). The V gene lost 2 bases and the J gene lost 5 bases, with 10 bases spanning the gap. CDR1 is SGDLS and CDR2 is YYNGEE in the germline V gene. The CDR3 runs to 13 residues. Here the CDR3 reads CASSVTGNYGYTF. Here the CDR3 DNA reads TGTGCCAGCAGCGTTACAGGGAATTATGGCTACACCTTC.

This chain joins TRBV5-1 and TRBJ1-4, with D maybe TRBD1 (5 bases). Trimming shortened V by 6 bases and J by 7 bases, and 16 bases separated the two germline ends. The CDR3 sequence is 14 residues long. Per the germline V gene, CDR1 is SGHRS and CDR2 is YFSETQ. The DNA of the CDR3 is TGCGCCAGCACCCCATCAGGGTACGGTGAAAAACTGTTTTTT. Its protein is CASTPSGYGEKLFF.

V usage is TRBV27 and J usage is TRBJ2-7; a possible D gene is TRBD2 (6 bases). This CDR3 is 12 amino acids long. Germline CDR1 and CDR2: MNHEY and SMNVEV (reference sequence). The ends were cut back, 4 bases at V and 6 bases at J, with 10 bases in the middle. The CDR3 sequence: CASSYGGSEQYF. The CDR3 DNA follows: TGTGCCAGCAGTTACGGGGGAAGCGAGCAGTACTTC.

This clone occurred a few times. The rearrangement links TRBV3-1 (or the pseudogene TRBV3-2) to TRBJ2-7; 9 bases are shared with TRBD1. The CDR3 spans 15 residues. CDR1 is LGHDT and CDR2 is YNNKEL in the germline V gene (reference sequence). Trimming at V came to 4 bases and at J to 5 bases, leaving 9 bases not matched to a gene. In DNA, the CDR3 is TGTGCCAGCAGCCCGGGACAGGGCTTTACAGACGAGCAGTACTTC. Its protein product is CASSPGQGFTDEQYF.